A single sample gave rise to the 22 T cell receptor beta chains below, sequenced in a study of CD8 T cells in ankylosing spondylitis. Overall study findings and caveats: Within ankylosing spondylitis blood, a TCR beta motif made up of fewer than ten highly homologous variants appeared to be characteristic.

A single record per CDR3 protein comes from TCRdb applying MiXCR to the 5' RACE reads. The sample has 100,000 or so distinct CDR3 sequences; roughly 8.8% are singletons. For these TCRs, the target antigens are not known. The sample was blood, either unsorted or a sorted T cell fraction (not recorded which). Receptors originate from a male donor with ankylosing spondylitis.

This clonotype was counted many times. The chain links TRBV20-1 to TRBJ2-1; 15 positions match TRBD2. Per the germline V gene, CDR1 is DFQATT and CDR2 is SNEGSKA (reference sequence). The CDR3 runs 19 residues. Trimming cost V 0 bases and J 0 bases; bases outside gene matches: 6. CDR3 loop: CSARDRGLAGGSSYNEQFF. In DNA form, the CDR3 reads TGCAGTGCTAGAGATCGGGGACTAGCGGGAGGTAGCTCCTACAATGAGCAGTTCTTC.

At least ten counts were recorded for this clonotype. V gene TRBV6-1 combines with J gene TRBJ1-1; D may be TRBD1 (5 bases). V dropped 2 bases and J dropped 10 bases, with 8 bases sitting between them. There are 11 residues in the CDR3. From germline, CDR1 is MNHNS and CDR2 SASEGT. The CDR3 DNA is TGTGCCAGCAGTGAATTGGGGGTAGCTTTCTTT. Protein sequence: CASSELGVAFF.

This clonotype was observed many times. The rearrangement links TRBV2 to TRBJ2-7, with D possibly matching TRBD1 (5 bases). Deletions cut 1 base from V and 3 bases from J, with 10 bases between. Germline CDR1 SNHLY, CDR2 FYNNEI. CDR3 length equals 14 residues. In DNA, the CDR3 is TGTGCCAGCAGTGAAGATGGGGCTGGCTACGAGCAGTACGTC. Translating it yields CASSEDGAGYEQYV.

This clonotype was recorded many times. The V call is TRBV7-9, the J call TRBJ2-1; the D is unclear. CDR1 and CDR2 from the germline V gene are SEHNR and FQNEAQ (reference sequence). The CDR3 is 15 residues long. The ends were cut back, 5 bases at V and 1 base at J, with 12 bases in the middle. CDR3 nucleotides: TGTGCCAGCAGCCCGCTGGGGTGGTCCTACAATGAGCAGTTCTTC. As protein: CASSPLGWSYNEQFF.

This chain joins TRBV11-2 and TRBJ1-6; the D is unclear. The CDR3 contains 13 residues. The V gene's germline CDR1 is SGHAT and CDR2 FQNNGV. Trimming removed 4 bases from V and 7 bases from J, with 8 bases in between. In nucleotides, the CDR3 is TGTGCCAGCAGCTCTATGGGGAATTCACCCCTCCACTTT. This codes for CASSSMGNSPLHF.

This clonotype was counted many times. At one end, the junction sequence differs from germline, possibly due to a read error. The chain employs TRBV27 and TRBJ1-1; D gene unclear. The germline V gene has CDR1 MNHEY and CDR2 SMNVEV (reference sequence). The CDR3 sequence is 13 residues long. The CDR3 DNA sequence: TGTGCCAGCATTTTAGTTAACGGTGATGAAGCTTTCTTT. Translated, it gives CASILVNGDEAFF.

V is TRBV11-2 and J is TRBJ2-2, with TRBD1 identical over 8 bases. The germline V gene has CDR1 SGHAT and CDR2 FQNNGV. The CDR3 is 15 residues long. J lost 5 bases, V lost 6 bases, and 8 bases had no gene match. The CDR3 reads CASRPPTGGTGELFF. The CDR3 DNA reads TGTGCCAGCAGGCCACCAACAGGGGGGACCGGGGAGCTGTTTTTT.

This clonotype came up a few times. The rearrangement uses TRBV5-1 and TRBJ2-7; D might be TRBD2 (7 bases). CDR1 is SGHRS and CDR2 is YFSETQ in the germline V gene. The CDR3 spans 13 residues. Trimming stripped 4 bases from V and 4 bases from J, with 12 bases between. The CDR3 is CASSPEGGYEQYV. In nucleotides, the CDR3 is TGCGCCAGCAGCCCTGAGGGGGGGTACGAGCAGTACGTC.

The chain's CDR3 is CASSQRGTGELFF. The CDR3 region has the DNA TGTGCCAGCAGCCAAAGGGGAACCGGGGAGCTGTTTTTT. This chain connects TRBV13 to TRBJ2-2; maybe TRBD1 (5 bases). The germline V gene encodes CDR1 PRHDT and CDR2 FYEKMQ (reference sequence). CDR3 length: 13 residues. The V gene lost 5 bases and the J gene lost 5 bases, with 9 bases spanning the gap.

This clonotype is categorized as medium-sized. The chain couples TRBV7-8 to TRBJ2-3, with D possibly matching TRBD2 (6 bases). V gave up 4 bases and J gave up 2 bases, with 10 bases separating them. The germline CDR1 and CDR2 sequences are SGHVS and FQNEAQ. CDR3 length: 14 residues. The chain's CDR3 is CASSSSGYTDTQYF. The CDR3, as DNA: TGTGCCAGCAGCTCGAGCGGGTACACAGATACGCAGTATTTT.

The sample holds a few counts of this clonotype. CDR3 sequence reads: CASSEPKSYGYTF. The CDR3 DNA reads TGTGCCAGCAGTGAGCCGAAGTCCTATGGCTACACCTTC. This chain connects TRBV6-1 to TRBJ1-2; D remains ambiguous. The ends were cut back, 3 bases at V and 4 bases at J, with 9 bases in the middle. CDR3 length: 13 amino acids. Germline V CDR1 and CDR2: MNHNS, SASEGT.

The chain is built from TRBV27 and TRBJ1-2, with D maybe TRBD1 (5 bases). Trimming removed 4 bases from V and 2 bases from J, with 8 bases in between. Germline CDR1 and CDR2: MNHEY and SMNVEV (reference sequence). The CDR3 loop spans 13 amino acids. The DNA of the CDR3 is TGTGCCAGCAGTTGGGGCAAAAACTATGGCTACACCTTC. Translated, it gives CASSWGKNYGYTF.

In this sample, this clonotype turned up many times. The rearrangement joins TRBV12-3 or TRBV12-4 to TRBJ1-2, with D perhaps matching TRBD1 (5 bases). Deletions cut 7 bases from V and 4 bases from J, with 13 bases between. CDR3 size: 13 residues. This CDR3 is CASTGDSPYGYTF. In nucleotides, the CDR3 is TGTGCCAGCACCGGGGACTCCCCCTATGGCTACACCTTC.

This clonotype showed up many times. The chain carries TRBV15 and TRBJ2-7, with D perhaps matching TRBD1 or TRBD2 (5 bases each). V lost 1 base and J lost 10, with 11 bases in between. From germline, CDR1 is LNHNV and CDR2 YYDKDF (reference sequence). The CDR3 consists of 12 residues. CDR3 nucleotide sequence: TGTGCCACCAGCAGAGTCCCGGGACCACAGTACTTC. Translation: CATSRVPGPQYF.

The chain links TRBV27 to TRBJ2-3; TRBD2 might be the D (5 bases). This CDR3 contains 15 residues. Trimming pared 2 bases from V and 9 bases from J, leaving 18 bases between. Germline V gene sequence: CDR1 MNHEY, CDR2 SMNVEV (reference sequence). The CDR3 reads CASSLSSGSASTQYF. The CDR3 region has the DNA TGTGCCAGCAGTTTAAGCTCGGGAAGCGCTTCCACGCAGTATTTT.

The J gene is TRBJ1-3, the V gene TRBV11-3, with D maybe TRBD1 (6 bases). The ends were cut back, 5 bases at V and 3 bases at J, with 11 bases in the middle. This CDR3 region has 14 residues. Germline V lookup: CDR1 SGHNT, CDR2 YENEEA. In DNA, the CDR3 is TGTGCCAGCAGCCGGAGGGACATTGGAAACACCATATATTTT. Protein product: CASSRRDIGNTIYF. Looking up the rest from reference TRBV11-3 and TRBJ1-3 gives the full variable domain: EAGVVQSPRYKIIEKKQPVAFWCNPISGHNTLYWYLQNLGQGPELLIRYENEEAVDDSQLPKDRFSAERLKGVDSTLKIQPAELGDSAVYLCASSRRDIGNTIYFGEGSWLTVV.

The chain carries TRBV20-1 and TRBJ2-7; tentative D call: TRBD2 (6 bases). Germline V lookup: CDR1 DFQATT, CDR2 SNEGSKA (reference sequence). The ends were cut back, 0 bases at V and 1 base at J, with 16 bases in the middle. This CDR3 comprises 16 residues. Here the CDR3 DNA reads TGCAGTGCTAGAGATCGGGAACGCGGGAATTCCTACGAGCAGTACTTC. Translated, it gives CSARDRERGNSYEQYF.

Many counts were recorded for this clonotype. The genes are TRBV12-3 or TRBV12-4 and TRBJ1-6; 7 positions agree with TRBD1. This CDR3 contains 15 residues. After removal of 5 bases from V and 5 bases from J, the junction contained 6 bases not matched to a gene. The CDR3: CASSRRDSHNSPLHF. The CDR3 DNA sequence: TGTGCCAGCAGTCGCCGGGACAGCCATAATTCACCCCTCCACTTT.

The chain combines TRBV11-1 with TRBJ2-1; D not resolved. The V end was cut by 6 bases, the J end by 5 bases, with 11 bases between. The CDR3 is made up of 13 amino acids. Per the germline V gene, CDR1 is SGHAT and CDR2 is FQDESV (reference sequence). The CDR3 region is CASSSYANNEQFF. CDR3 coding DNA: TGTGCCAGCAGTTCTTACGCTAACAATGAGCAGTTCTTC. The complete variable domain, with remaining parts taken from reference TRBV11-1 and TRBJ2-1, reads EAEVAQSPRYKITEKSQAVAFWCDPISGHATLYWYRQILGQGPELLVQFQDESVVDDSQLPKDRFSAERLKGVDSTLKIQPAELGDSAMYLCASSSYANNEQFFGPGTRLTVL.

This CDR3 reads CASSYCKGRRRSDTEAFF. The CDR3 bases are TGTGCCAGCAGCTATTGTAAAGGGCGACGACGTTCGGACACTGAAGCTTTCTTT. The chain carries TRBV21-1 and TRBJ1-1; the DNA was not compared with TRBD1, the D call given in the table. TRBV21-1 is designated a pseudogene. This CDR3 has 18 amino acids.

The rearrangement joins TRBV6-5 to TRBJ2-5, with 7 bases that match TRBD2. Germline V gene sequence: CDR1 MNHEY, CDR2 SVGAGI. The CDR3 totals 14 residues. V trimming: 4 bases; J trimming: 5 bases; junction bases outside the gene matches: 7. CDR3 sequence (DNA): TGTGCCAGCAGTTCCGGTTGGGAGGGGGAGACCCAGTACTTC. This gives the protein CASSSGWEGETQYF.

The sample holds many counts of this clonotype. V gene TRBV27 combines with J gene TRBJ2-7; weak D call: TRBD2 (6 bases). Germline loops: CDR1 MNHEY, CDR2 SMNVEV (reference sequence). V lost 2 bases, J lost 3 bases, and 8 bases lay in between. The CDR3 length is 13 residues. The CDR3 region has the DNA TGTGCCAGCAGTTTAACGGGAGACTACGAGCAGTACTTC. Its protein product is CASSLTGDYEQYF.